The rows below give T cell receptor beta chains drawn from one sample of a study of T cells expressing NK-cell markers. For each CDR3 protein, TCRdb gives one entry from its re-call of the 5' RACE reads, without DNA. This table lists 550,000 or so distinct CDR3 sequences. The sample comprised blood T cells: a sorted CD56 or NKG2C T cell subset, CD4+ or CD8+ T cells, or bulk PBMC T cells (not recorded which). The source of these receptors is a man aged 18 to 30 in good health. CDR3s include the opening cysteine and the closing phenylalanine or tryptophan.

V	J	CDR3
TRBV5-1	TRBJ1-4	CASSLPSGAGEKLFF
TRBV7-2	TRBJ1-2	CATPPPGGYGYTF
TRBV27	TRBJ2-1	CASSAPPSGRGNEQFF
TRBV6-2/TRBV6-3	TRBJ2-3	CASSYGGRADTQYF
TRBV25-1	TRBJ2-1	CASYQQAPGLAGGPQSYNEQFF
TRBV6-1	TRBJ1-2	CASSNSQGLYGYTF
TRBV5-1	TRBJ1-5	CASSPGTANQPQHF
TRBV27	TRBJ2-5	CASSPRDGNIQETQYF
TRBV29-1	TRBJ1-1	CSVEWKTEAFF
TRBV10-3	TRBJ2-7	CASSWVVRDKSSYEQYF
TRBV28	TRBJ1-2	CASSLTNGYTF
TRBV12-3/TRBV12-4	TRBJ1-2	CASTRTGVGYTF
TRBV5-1	TRBJ1-5	CASSSEMGNQPQHF
TRBV4-3	TRBJ1-2	CASSQVAGVDYGYTF
TRBV12-3/TRBV12-4	TRBJ2-1	CASSPYKRASNEQFF
TRBV5-1	TRBJ2-3	CASSETSVGGTDTQYF
TRBV20-1	TRBJ1-1	CSGHQGMNTEAFF
TRBV20-1	TRBJ1-4	CSASRATNEKLFF
TRBV7-8	TRBJ1-1	CASSLALSGAGNTEAFF
TRBV29-1	TRBJ1-2	CSVEGGGGYTF
TRBV5-1	TRBJ2-1	CASSSGLPSYNEQFF
TRBV29-1	TRBJ2-3	CSVEGVIGIPRVRDTDTQYF
TRBV12-3/TRBV12-4	TRBJ1-6	CASTLQGQVSPLHF
TRBV5-1	TRBJ2-2	CASSLGVLAVNTGELFF
TRBV7-8	TRBJ2-7	CASSQGTGGLYEQYF
TRBV5-1	TRBJ2-1	CASSLEAGARYNEQFF
TRBV4-2	TRBJ2-7	CASSLTDLTYEQYF
TRBV7-9	TRBJ2-1	CASSGLAGDEQFF
TRBV6-5	TRBJ1-5	CASSYSRARENQPQHF
TRBV5-4	TRBJ2-3	CASSFRVRRVASGTDTQYF
TRBV20-1	TRBJ1-5	CSARPATGANQPQHF
TRBV5-1	TRBJ2-3	CASRVGDTQYF
TRBV18	TRBJ1-5	CASSPQDSHYSNQPQHF
TRBV3-1	TRBJ2-7	CASSQDLRDEQYF
TRBV5-1	TRBJ2-3	CASSFIGYSTDTQYF
TRBV29-1	TRBJ2-1	CSVGGPGLAGDYNEQFF
TRBV6-2/TRBV6-3	TRBJ2-7	CASSLTAGLTYEQYF
TRBV12-3/TRBV12-4	TRBJ1-5	CASSPGLAPQHF
TRBV20-1	TRBJ1-3	CSARDRGFSGAPGNTIYF
TRBV7-2	TRBJ2-5	CASSPRLAGAGTQYF
TRBV7-3	TRBJ2-1	CASSLRAVQEHEQFF
TRBV7-2	TRBJ1-2	CASSKPQGYTF